This paragraph reports one T cell receptor (beta chain). The data were taken from a study of blood T cell repertoires in COVID-19. Study as a whole: Spain, Italy and the United States supplied samples that represented acute and convalescent COVID-19.

Seattle's enrolled individuals joined amid active infection and were then monitored longitudinally. CDR1 KGHSH and CDR2 LQKENI come from the germline V gene. The CDR3 loop spans 14 amino acids. After removal of 2 bases from V and 8 bases from J, the junction contained 6 bases not matched to a gene. Measured with immunoSEQ multiplex PCR; TCRdb has only the in-frame clones, and not every one. The sample records fewer than 700,000 clones, 70% to 90% being singletons. The sample was peripheral blood. The V gene is TRBV18, the J gene TRBJ1-2; 9 bases line up with TRBD1. The source is a woman between 45 and 60 years old with COVID-19, enrolled during active disease. CDR3 residues: CASSPTGGAWGYTF. In DNA form, the CDR3 reads TGTGCCAGCTCACCAACAGGGGGCGCATGGGGCTACACCTTC.